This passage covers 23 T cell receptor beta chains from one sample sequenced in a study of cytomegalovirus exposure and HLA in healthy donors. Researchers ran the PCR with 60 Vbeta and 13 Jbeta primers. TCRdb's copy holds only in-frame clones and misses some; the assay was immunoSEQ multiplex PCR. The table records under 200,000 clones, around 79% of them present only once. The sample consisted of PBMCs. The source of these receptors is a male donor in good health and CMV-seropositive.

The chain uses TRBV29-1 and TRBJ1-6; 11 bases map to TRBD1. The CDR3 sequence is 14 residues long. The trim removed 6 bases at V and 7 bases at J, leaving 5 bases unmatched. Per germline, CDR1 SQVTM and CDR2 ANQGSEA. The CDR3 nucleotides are TGCAGCGTCGGGACAGGGGGAACGAATTCACCCCTCCACTTT. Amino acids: CSVGTGGTNSPLHF.

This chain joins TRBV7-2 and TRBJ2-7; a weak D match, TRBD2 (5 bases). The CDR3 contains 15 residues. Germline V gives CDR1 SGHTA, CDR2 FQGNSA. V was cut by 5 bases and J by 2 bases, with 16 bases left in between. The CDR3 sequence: CASSRFPEGAYEQYF. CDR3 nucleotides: TGTGCCAGCAGCCGTTTTCCCGAGGGCGCCTACGAGCAGTACTTC.

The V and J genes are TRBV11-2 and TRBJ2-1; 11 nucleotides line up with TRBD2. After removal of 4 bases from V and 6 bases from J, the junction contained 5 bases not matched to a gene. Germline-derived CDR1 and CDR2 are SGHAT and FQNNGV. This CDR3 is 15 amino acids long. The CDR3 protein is CASSSTSGSVNEQFF. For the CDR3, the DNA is TGTGCCAGCAGCTCCACTAGCGGGAGTGTCAATGAGCAGTTCTTC. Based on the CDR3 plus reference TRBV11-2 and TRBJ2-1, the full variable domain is EAGVAQSPRYKIIEKRQSVAFWCNPISGHATLYWYQQILGQGPKLLIQFQNNGVVDDSQLPKDRFSAERLKGVDSTLKIQPAKLEDSAVYLCASSSTSGSVNEQFFGPGTRLTVL.

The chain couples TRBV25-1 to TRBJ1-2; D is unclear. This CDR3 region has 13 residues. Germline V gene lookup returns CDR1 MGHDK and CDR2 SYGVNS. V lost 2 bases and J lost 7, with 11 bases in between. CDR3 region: CASSEGGRVGYTF. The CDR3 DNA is TGTGCCAGCAGTGAAGGTGGGAGGGTTGGCTACACCTTC.

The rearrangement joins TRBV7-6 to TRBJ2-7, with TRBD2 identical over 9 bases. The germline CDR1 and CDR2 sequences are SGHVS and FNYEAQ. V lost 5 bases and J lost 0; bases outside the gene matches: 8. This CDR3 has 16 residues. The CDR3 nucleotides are TGTGCCAGCAGCACCGGACTAGCGCCCGCCTCCTACGAGCAGTACTTC. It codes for CASSTGLAPASYEQYF.

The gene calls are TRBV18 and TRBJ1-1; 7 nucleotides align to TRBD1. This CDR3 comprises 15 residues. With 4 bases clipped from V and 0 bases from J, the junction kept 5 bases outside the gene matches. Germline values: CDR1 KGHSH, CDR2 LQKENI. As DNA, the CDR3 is TGTGCCAGCTCACAGGGTACAGGGGTGAACACTGAAGCTTTCTTT. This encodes CASSQGTGVNTEAFF.

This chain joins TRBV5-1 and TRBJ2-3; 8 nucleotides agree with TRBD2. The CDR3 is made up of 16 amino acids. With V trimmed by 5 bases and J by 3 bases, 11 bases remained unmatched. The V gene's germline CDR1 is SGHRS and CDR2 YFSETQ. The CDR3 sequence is CASRVGRGVSTDTQYF. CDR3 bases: TGCGCCAGCAGAGTCGGGCGGGGGGTGTCGACAGATACGCAGTATTTT.

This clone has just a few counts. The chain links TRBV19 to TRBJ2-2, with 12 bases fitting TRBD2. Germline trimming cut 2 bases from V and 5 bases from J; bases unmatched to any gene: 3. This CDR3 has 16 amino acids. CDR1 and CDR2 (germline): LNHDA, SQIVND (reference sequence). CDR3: CASSISLAGGTGELFF. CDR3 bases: TGTGCCAGTAGTATATCCCTAGCGGGAGGGACCGGGGAGCTGTTTTTT.

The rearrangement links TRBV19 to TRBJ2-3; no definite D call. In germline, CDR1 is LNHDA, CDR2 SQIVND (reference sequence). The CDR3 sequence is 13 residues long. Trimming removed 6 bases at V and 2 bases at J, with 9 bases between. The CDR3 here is CASSPVPTDTQYF. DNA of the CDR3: TGTGCCAGTAGCCCAGTACCCACAGATACGCAGTATTTT.

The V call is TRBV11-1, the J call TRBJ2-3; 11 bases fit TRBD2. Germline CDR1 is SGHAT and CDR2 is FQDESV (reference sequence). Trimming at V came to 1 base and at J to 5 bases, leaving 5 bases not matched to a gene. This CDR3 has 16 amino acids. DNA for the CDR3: TGTGCCAGCAGCTTAGGGCTAGCGGGGGGAGAAGATACGCAGTATTTT. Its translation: CASSLGLAGGEDTQYF.

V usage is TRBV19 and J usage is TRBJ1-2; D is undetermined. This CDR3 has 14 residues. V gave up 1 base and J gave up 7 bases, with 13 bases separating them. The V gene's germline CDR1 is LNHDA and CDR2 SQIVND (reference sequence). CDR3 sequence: CASSIALSGIGYTF. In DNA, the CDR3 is TGTGCCAGTAGTATAGCGCTGAGCGGCATTGGCTACACCTTC.

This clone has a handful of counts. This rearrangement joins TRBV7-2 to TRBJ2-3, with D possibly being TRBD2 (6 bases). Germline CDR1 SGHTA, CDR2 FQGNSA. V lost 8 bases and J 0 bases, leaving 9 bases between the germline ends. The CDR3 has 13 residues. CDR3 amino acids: CASGAGSTDTQYF. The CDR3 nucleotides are TGTGCCAGCGGGGCGGGGAGCACAGATACGCAGTATTTT.

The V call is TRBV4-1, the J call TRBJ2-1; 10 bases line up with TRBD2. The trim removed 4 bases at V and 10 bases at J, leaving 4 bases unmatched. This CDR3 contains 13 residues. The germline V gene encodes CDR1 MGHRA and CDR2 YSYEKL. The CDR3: CASSPTSGWEQFF. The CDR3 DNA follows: TGCGCCAGCAGCCCGACTAGCGGGTGGGAGCAGTTCTTC.

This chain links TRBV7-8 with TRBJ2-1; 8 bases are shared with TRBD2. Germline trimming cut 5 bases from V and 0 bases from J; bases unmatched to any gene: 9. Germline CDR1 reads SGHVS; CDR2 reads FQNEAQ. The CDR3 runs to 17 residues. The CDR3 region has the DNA TGTGCCAGCAGCCACAACATAGCGGGGAGCTCCTACAATGAGCAGTTCTTC. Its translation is CASSHNIAGSSYNEQFF. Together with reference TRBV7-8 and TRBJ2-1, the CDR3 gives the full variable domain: GAGVSQSPRYKVAKRGQDVALRCDPISGHVSLFWYQQALGQGPEFLTYFQNEAQLDKSGLPSDRFFAERPEGSVSTLKIQRTQQEDSAVYLCASSHNIAGSSYNEQFFGPGTRLTVL.

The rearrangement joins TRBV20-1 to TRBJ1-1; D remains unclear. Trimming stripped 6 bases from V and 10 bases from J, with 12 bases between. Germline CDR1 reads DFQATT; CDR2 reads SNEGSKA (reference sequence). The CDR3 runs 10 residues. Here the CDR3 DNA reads TGCAGTGCCAAGAGTCGATTAGCTTTCTTT. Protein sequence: CSAKSRLAFF.

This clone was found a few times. This CDR3 is CASRLEWSGWLAGPGANVLTF. In DNA form, the CDR3 reads TGCGCCAGCAGACTGGAGTGGTCAGGGTGGCTAGCGGGACCCGGGGCCAACGTCCTGACTTTC. The chain couples TRBV5-1 to TRBJ2-6; the match to TRBD2 covers 9 bases. Germline V gene lookup returns CDR1 SGHRS and CDR2 YFSETQ. The CDR3 has 21 residues. The V and J ends lost 5 bases and 4 bases, in that order; junction bases with no gene match: 22.

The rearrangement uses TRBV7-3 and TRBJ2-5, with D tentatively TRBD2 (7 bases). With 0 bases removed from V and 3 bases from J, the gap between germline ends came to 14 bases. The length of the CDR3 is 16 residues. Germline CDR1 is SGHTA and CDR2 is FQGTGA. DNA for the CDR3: TGTGCCAGCAGCTTAACCCCCGGGGGGCCTGAAGAGACCCAGTACTTC. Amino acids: CASSLTPGGPEETQYF.

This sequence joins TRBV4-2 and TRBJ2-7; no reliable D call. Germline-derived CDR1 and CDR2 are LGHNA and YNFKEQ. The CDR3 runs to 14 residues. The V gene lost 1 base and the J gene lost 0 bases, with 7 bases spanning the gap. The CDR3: CASSQVSVSYEQYF. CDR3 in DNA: TGTGCCAGCAGCCAAGTTTCGGTCTCCTACGAGCAGTACTTC.

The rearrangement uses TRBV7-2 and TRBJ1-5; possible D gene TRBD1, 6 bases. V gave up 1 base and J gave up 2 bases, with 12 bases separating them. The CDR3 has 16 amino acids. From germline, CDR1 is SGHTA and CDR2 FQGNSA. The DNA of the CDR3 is TGTGCCAGCAGCTTAGGATGGGCAGGGGGCAATCAGCCCCAGCATTTT. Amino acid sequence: CASSLGWAGGNQPQHF.

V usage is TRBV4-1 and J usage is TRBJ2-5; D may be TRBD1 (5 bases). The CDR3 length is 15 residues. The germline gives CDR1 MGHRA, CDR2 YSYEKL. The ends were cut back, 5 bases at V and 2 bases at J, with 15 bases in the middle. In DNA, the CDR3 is TGCGCCAGCAGCGGGCGAGGACACCCTCAAGAGACCCAGTACTTC. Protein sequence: CASSGRGHPQETQYF.

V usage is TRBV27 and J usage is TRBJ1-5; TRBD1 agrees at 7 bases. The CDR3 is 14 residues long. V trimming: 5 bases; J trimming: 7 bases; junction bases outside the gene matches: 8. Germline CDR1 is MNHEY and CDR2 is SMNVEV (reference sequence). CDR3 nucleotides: TGTGCCAGCAGTATAAGGGGGCTGGGGCAGCCCCAGCATTTT. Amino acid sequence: CASSIRGLGQPQHF.

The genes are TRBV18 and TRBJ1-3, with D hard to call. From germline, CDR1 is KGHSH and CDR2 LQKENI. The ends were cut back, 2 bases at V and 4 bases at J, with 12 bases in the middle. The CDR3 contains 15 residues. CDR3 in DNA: TGTGCCAGCTCACCAGCCGAGACTAGAGGAAACACCATATATTTT. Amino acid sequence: CASSPAETRGNTIYF.

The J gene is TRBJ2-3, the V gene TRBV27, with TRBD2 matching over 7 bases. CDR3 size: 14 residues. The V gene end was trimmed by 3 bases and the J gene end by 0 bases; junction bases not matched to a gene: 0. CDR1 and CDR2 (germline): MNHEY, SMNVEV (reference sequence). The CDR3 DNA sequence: TGTGCCAGCAGTTTGCGGGGGAGCACAGATACGCAGTATTTT. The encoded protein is CASSLRGSTDTQYF.